Listed below are T cell receptor beta chains from one sample, sequenced in a study of blood T cell repertoires in COVID-19. Profiled with immunoSEQ multiplex PCR; TCRdb holds only in-frame clones, not every one. The sample has a few hundred thousand clones; approximately 81% are singletons. Sequences were obtained from peripheral blood. Receptors were obtained from a woman under 30 with acute or convalescent COVID-19. Both conserved end residues are part of each CDR3. A D gene is named only where the DNA matches it firmly. For some rows the clone size is stated as once, few or many, or as a class when expanded; others skip it.

j_call v_call d_call clone_size cdr3_aa cdr3_nt
TRBJ2-3 TRBV25-1 TRBD1 NA CASSDSGGDTQYF TGTGCCAGCAGTGACTCAGGGGGTGATACGCAGTATTTT
TRBJ1-5 TRBV27 TRBD1 once CASRGQAKNQPQHF TGTGCCAGCAGGGGACAGGCCAAAAATCAGCCCCAGCATTTT
TRBJ2-7 TRBV28 TRBD2 NA CASSPGGEQYF TGTGCCAGCAGTCCGGGAGGGGAGCAGTACTTC
TRBJ2-2 TRBV24-1 NA NA CATRGGEDTGELFF TGTGCCACGAGAGGGGGTGAGGACACCGGGGAGCTGTTTTTT
TRBJ2-7 TRBV6-1 TRBD2 NA CASSDPGGSSYEQYF TGTGCCAGCAGTGATCCGGGGGGAAGCTCCTACGAGCAGTACTTC
TRBJ2-3 TRBV9 NA NA CASTRTGDTDTQYF TGTGCCAGCACCAGGACTGGGGACACAGATACGCAGTATTTT
TRBJ1-1 TRBV12-2 NA NA CASRERGAGGENTEAFF TGTGCAAGTCGGGAGAGAGGGGCAGGGGGTGAGAACACTGAAGCTTTCTTT
TRBJ2-5 TRBV27 NA NA CASRSDSYQETQYF TGTGCCAGCAGATCGGACAGTTACCAAGAGACCCAGTACTTC
TRBJ2-3 TRBV3-1/TRBV3-2 TRBD2 NA CASSHAAGLAGGATDTQYF TGTGCCAGCAGCCATGCGGCGGGACTAGCGGGTGGGGCTACAGATACGCAGTATTTT
TRBJ1-5 TRBV3-1/TRBV3-2 TRBD1 many CASSQEYTGGVQPQHF TGTGCCAGCAGCCAAGAGTACACAGGGGGGGTTCAGCCCCAGCATTTT
TRBJ2-7 TRBV15 TRBD2 NA CATSRGGNAAGVDTRQYF TGTGCCACCAGCAGAGGGGGAAATGCGGCGGGGGTTGATACGAGGCAGTACTTC
TRBJ2-4 TRBV6-6 TRBD1 NA CASREGTGVNIQYF TGTGCCAGCAGGGAAGGGACAGGGGTAAACATTCAGTACTTC
TRBJ1-4 TRBV4-1 NA NA CASSQLQFNEKLFF TGCGCCAGCAGCCAATTACAGTTTAATGAAAAACTGTTTTTT
TRBJ1-2 TRBV5-8 TRBD1 NA CASSNRDRPANYGYTF TGTGCCAGCAGCAACCGGGACAGGCCCGCTAACTATGGCTACACCTTC
TRBJ1-4 TRBV6-5 NA NA CASSPSGNTNEKLFF TGTGCCAGCAGTCCGTCCGGGAATACTAATGAAAAACTGTTTTTT
TRBJ2-2 TRBV5-1 NA NA CASSRGTVSNTGELFF TGCGCCAGCAGTCGGGGGACAGTATCCAACACCGGGGAGCTGTTTTTT
TRBJ2-4 TRBV25-1 NA NA CASGHHPFGGKAKNIQYF TGTGCCAGCGGCCACCACCCCTTCGGAGGGAAAGCCAAAAACATTCAGTACTTC
TRBJ2-5 TRBV9 TRBD2 NA CASSVTSGSPETQYF TGTGCCAGCAGCGTAACTAGCGGGAGCCCAGAGACCCAGTACTTC
TRBJ1-4 TRBV30 NA NA CAWSGSRQSFNEKLFF TGTGCCTGGAGTGGATCACGACAGAGTTTCAATGAAAAACTGTTTTTT
TRBJ2-2 TRBV15 NA once CAIRSTGELFF TGTGCCATCCGGAGCACCGGGGAGCTGTTTTTT
TRBJ2-5 TRBV2 NA once CASSSGRVGETQYF TGTGCCAGCAGTAGCGGGCGAGTAGGGGAGACCCAGTACTTC
TRBJ2-1 TRBV13 TRBD2 NA CASSLAGGPFDEQFF TGTGCCAGCAGCTTAGCGGGGGGGCCGTTTGATGAGCAGTTCTTC
TRBJ2-3 TRBV11-3 TRBD1 once CASSYSTGASTDTQYF TGTGCCAGCAGCTATTCGACAGGGGCTAGCACAGATACGCAGTATTTT
TRBJ2-1 TRBV29-1 TRBD2 NA CSVEEVAGGREQFF TGCAGCGTTGAAGAAGTAGCGGGGGGTCGCGAGCAGTTCTTC
TRBJ2-1 TRBV28 TRBD1 NA CASSIRPTWTGGNEQFF TGTGCCAGCAGTATCCGACCGACCTGGACAGGGGGGAATGAGCAGTTCTTC
TRBJ2-7 TRBV11-3 NA NA CASSLRDFHEQYF TGTGCCAGCAGCTTAAGGGACTTCCACGAGCAGTACTTC
TRBJ2-7 TRBV10-3 TRBD1 NA CATKTGDYEQYF TGTGCCACAAAGACAGGGGACTACGAGCAGTACTTC
TRBJ2-3 TRBV4-1 TRBD1 NA CASSLQTGMDTQYF TGCGCCAGCAGCCTTCAGACAGGGATGGATACGCAGTATTTT
TRBJ1-1 TRBV11-2 NA NA CASSPQRNTEAFF TGTGCCAGCAGCCCCCAGCGTAACACTGAAGCTTTCTTT
TRBJ2-7 TRBV7-4 TRBD1 NA CASSRPTGYLTGTETCEQYF TGTGCCAGCAGCCGCCCGACGGGCTACTTGACAGGGACAGAAACCTGCGAGCAGTACTTC
TRBJ1-4 TRBV19 TRBD1 NA CASSADRENEKLFF TGTGCCAGCTCAGCAGACAGGGAAAATGAAAAACTGTTTTTT
TRBJ1-4 TRBV28 NA NA CASSQGLTNEKLFF TGTGCCAGCAGCCAGGGATTGACTAATGAAAAACTGTTTTTT
TRBJ2-7 TRBV9 TRBD1 NA CASSVGTGNYEQYF TGTGCCAGCAGCGTCGGGACAGGGAACTACGAGCAGTACTTC
TRBJ2-7 TRBV4-1 TRBD2 once CASSQGGRTSGSSYEQYF TGCGCCAGCAGCCAAGGGGGGAGAACTAGCGGTAGCTCCTACGAGCAGTACTTC
TRBJ2-1 TRBV9 TRBD2 NA CASSVSGNLAYNEQFF TGTGCCAGCAGCGTAAGCGGGAACCTAGCCTACAATGAGCAGTTCTTC
TRBJ2-2 TRBV2 NA NA CASNRVGTGELFF TGTGCCAGTAACAGGGTGGGCACCGGGGAGCTGTTTTTT
TRBJ1-2 TRBV7-9 NA NA CASSLAPTPQTSYTF TGTGCCAGCAGCTTAGCTCCAACACCGCAAACAAGCTACACCTTC
TRBJ2-6 TRBV7-9 NA NA CASSSYDSSGANVLTF TGTGCCAGCAGCTCTTATGACAGCTCTGGGGCCAACGTCCTGACTTTC
TRBJ1-1 TRBV12-3/TRBV12-4 TRBD1 NA CASSFPGGTEAFF TGTGCCAGCAGTTTCCCAGGGGGCACTGAAGCTTTCTTT
TRBJ1-1 TRBV4-1 NA NA CASSQVSPNTEAFF TGCGCCAGCAGCCAAGTGAGCCCGAACACTGAAGCTTTCTTT
TRBJ2-3 TRBV4-1 TRBD2 once CASSQDVPSGGTLGQYF TGCGCCAGCAGCCAAGATGTGCCTAGCGGGGGGACCCTAGGCCAGTATTTT
TRBJ2-1 TRBV28 TRBD2 NA CASTLGTSGGNEQFF TGTGCCAGCACCCTGGGGACTAGCGGGGGCAATGAGCAGTTCTTC
TRBJ1-2 TRBV18 TRBD1 NA CASSPPGLTGGIYGYTF TGTGCCAGCTCACCACCGGGTTTGACAGGGGGAATATATGGCTACACCTTC
TRBJ1-6 TRBV5-1 TRBD1 NA CASSLGQEYSPLHF TGCGCCAGCAGCTTAGGACAGGAGTATTCACCCCTCCACTTT
TRBJ2-2 TRBV15 NA NA CATSRGGHPNTGELFF TGTGCCACCAGCAGAGGAGGACACCCGAACACCGGGGAGCTGTTTTTT
TRBJ2-3 TRBV28 NA NA CASSFRNEVADTQYF TGTGCCAGCAGTTTCCGCAACGAGGTCGCAGATACGCAGTATTTT
TRBJ1-1 TRBV19 NA NA CASSTSRAHTEAFF TGTGCCAGTAGTACCTCCAGGGCGCACACTGAAGCTTTCTTT
TRBJ1-2 TRBV3-1/TRBV3-2 NA NA CASSHMGEGYTF TGTGCCAGCAGCCATATGGGAGAGGGCTACACCTTC
TRBJ1-1 TRBV7-9 TRBD1 once CASSSGTATEAFF TGTGCCAGCAGCTCTGGGACAGCCACTGAAGCTTTCTTT
TRBJ1-1 TRBV30 NA NA CAWSVSGSPKVFF TGTGCCTGGAGTGTATCAGGCAGCCCGAAGGTTTTCTTT
TRBJ1-3 TRBV7-9 TRBD1 few CASSPRGTGGANTIYF TGTGCCAGCAGCCCAAGAGGGACAGGGGGCGCGAACACCATATATTTT
TRBJ1-5 TRBV2 NA NA CASSDLSAQPQHF TGTGCCAGCAGTGACTTGAGTGCTCAGCCCCAGCATTTT
TRBJ2-7 TRBV4-1 TRBD2 NA CASSQGSGGSYEQYF TGCGCCAGCAGCCAAGGTAGCGGGGGATCCTACGAGCAGTACTTC
TRBJ2-1 TRBV11-2 TRBD1 NA CASSFTYRGRNEQFF TGTGCCAGCAGCTTTACCTACAGGGGTCGCAATGAGCAGTTCTTC
TRBJ2-3 TRBV19 NA NA CASTSGNASTDTQYF TGTGCCAGTACCTCAGGGAACGCTAGCACAGATACGCAGTATTTT
TRBJ1-5 TRBV5-5 NA few CASSQTWGLAQPQHF TGTGCCAGCAGCCAAACCTGGGGGCTGGCTCAGCCCCAGCATTTT
TRBJ2-1 TRBV3-1/TRBV3-2 TRBD2 NA CASSQDGTSYNEQFF TGTGCCAGCAGCCAAGACGGGACTAGCTACAATGAGCAGTTCTTC
TRBJ1-1 TRBV28 TRBD1 NA CASRPPGTGTNFF TGTGCCAGCAGGCCCCCCGGGACAGGGACTAATTTCTTT
TRBJ2-1 TRBV6-5 NA NA CASSYGRGNEQFF TGTGCCAGCAGTTACGGGAGGGGGAATGAGCAGTTCTTC
TRBJ1-2 TRBV30 TRBD1 NA CAWSRSGGYGYTF TGTGCCTGGAGTAGATCAGGGGGCTATGGCTACACCTTC